This is a list of T cell receptor beta chains from one sample in a study of a mutant IDH1 vaccine in newly diagnosed glioma. The repertoire was sequenced with immunoSEQ multiplex PCR; TCRdb's copy has only in-frame clones and lacks some. The sample has 85,000 to 100,000 clones; around 80% are singletons. The source was PBMCs, collected from a glioma patient treated with radiotherapy, temozolomide or both. Every receptor here comes from a middle-aged man with glioma. CDR3s include the opening cysteine and the closing phenylalanine or tryptophan. Each record gives: clone size, J gene, V gene, D gene, CDR3 protein, CDR3 DNA. D genes are given only for firm matches. For some rows the clone size is stated as once, few or many, or as a class when expanded; others skip it.

NA | TRBJ1-1 | TRBV19 | NA | CASSNRELMNTEAFF | TGTGCCAGTAGTAACAGGGAGCTAATGAACACTGAAGCTTTCTTT
NA | TRBJ2-7 | TRBV13 | TRBD1 | CASSIDRGRGNNEQYF | TGTGCCAGCAGCATCGACAGGGGGCGAGGGAATAACGAGCAGTACTTC
NA | TRBJ1-2 | TRBV27 | NA | CASSGSRGNYGYTF | TGTGCCAGCAGCGGGTCGCGGGGTAACTATGGCTACACCTTC
few | TRBJ1-5 | TRBV4-3 | NA | CASSQDYGRNQPQHF | TGCGCCAGCAGCCAAGATTACGGTCGCAATCAGCCCCAGCATTTT
NA | TRBJ2-7 | TRBV5-5 | NA | CASSFGSRSSYEQYF | TGTGCCAGCAGCTTCGGCTCAAGGAGCTCCTACGAGCAGTACTTC
NA | TRBJ1-3 | TRBV5-6 | NA | CASQMWGTRLSGNTIYF | TGTGCCAGTCAAATGTGGGGCACACGCCTCTCTGGAAACACCATATATTTT
NA | TRBJ2-3 | TRBV7-8 | NA | CASSLVADTQYF | TGTGCCAGCAGCTTAGTTGCAGATACGCAGTATTTT
NA | TRBJ2-7 | TRBV9 | TRBD2 | CASSVGAGGPYEQYF | TGTGCCAGCAGCGTAGGGGCGGGAGGGCCCTACGAGCAGTACTTC
NA | TRBJ2-1 | TRBV10-2 | NA | CASSLGGNEQFF | TGCGCCAGCAGCCTAGGCGGAAATGAGCAGTTCTTC
once | TRBJ2-2 | TRBV7-2 | NA | CASSPSGGIGELFF | TGTGCCAGCAGCCCCTCGGGGGGCATCGGGGAGCTGTTTTTT
NA | TRBJ1-2 | TRBV5-5 | NA | CASSGYLGGYGYTF | TGTGCCAGCAGCGGATACCTGGGTGGCTATGGCTACACCTTC
NA | TRBJ2-7 | TRBV19 | TRBD1 | CASRRTGGVSYEQYF | TGTGCCAGTAGGAGGACAGGGGGCGTTTCCTACGAGCAGTACTTC
NA | TRBJ2-5 | TRBV10-2 | TRBD2 | CASIASGGAWETQYF | TGCGCCAGCATAGCCAGCGGGGGGGCCTGGGAGACCCAGTACTTC
once | TRBJ1-1 | TRBV7-9 | NA | CASSLGSAMGTEAFF | TGTGCCAGCAGCTTAGGGTCCGCCATGGGCACTGAAGCTTTCTTT
NA | TRBJ2-7 | TRBV9 | TRBD1 | CASSVGGQGILYEQYF | TGTGCCAGCAGCGTAGGAGGACAGGGAATATTATACGAGCAGTACTTC
NA | TRBJ1-6 | TRBV29-1 | NA | CSVEDTPNSPLHF | TGCAGCGTTGAAGACACCCCTAATTCACCCCTCCACTTT
NA | TRBJ2-7 | TRBV7-2 | TRBD1 | CASSLTGGRYEQYF | TGTGCCAGCAGCTTGACAGGGGGTCGTTACGAGCAGTACTTC
NA | TRBJ1-2 | TRBV6-6 | NA | CASIPKGNYGYTF | TGTGCCAGCATCCCGAAGGGGAACTATGGCTACACCTTC
NA | TRBJ2-7 | TRBV14 | NA | CASSLSSYEQYF | TGTGCCAGCAGCCTCAGCTCCTACGAGCAGTACTTC
NA | TRBJ2-6 | TRBV4-2 | NA | CASSPRTGTTSSGANVLTF | TGTGCCAGCAGCCCCCGGACAGGGACTACCAGCTCTGGGGCCAACGTCCTGACTTTC
NA | TRBJ2-7 | TRBV7-9 | TRBD2 | CASSPGGGVYEQYF | TGTGCCAGCAGCCCCGGGGGAGGGGTCTACGAGCAGTACTTC
NA | TRBJ1-1 | TRBV21-1 | NA | CASSSRTGETEAFF | TGTGCCAGCAGCTCCAGGACAGGGGAAACTGAAGCTTTCTTT
NA | TRBJ1-6 | TRBV25-1 | TRBD1 | CASSGSEGQGFNNSPLHF | TGTGCCAGCAGTGGCTCGGAAGGACAGGGATTCAATAATTCACCCCTCCACTTT
NA | TRBJ2-7 | TRBV18 | NA | CASSGTLAEQYF | TGTGCCAGCTCCGGGACACTCGCGGAGCAGTACTTC
few | TRBJ1-1 | TRBV9 | TRBD1 | CASSSMDRGNTEAFF | TGTGCCAGCAGCTCTATGGACAGGGGGAACACTGAAGCTTTCTTT
NA | TRBJ1-6 | TRBV6-1 | NA | CASSKDKGNNSPLHF | TGTGCCAGCAGTAAAGACAAAGGGAATAATTCACCCCTCCACTTT
NA | TRBJ1-5 | TRBV7-2 | NA | CASSPMGSRNQPQHF | TGTGCCAGCAGCCCAATGGGGTCTAGAAATCAGCCCCAGCATTTT
NA | TRBJ2-3 | TRBV2 | TRBD1 | CASSEAQTGAGGDTQYF | TGTGCCAGCAGTGAAGCGCAGACAGGGGCCGGGGGAGATACGCAGTATTTT
few | TRBJ1-3 | TRBV6-5 | NA | CASSYNAGASGNTIYF | TGTGCCAGCAGTTACAATGCAGGGGCCTCTGGAAACACCATATATTTT
NA | TRBJ2-3 | TRBV9 | TRBD2 | CASSVERGGGNTQYF | TGTGCCAGCAGCGTAGAGCGGGGGGGCGGGAATACGCAGTATTTT
NA | TRBJ1-2 | TRBV28 | TRBD1 | CASSLSGGGWGYTF | TGTGCCAGCAGTTTATCGGGAGGGGGCTGGGGCTACACCTTC
NA | TRBJ2-1 | TRBV18 | TRBD2 | CASSPGLASSNEQFF | TGTGCCAGCTCACCGGGACTAGCGTCGAGCAATGAGCAGTTCTTC
once | TRBJ2-7 | TRBV6-6 | NA | CASSYSVGGYEQYF | TGTGCCAGCAGTTACTCTGTTGGGGGCTACGAGCAGTACTTC
NA | TRBJ2-7 | TRBV11-2 | TRBD1 | CASSIPGQRGEQYF | TGTGCCAGCAGCATTCCGGGACAGAGAGGTGAGCAGTACTTC
few | TRBJ1-6 | TRBV7-2 | NA | CASSLSPDNSPLHF | TGTGCCAGCAGCTTAAGCCCGGATAATTCACCCCTCCACTTT
NA | TRBJ2-1 | TRBV5-6 | NA | CASSPQTTYNEQFF | TGTGCCAGCAGCCCCCAGACAACCTACAATGAGCAGTTCTTC
few | TRBJ1-5 | TRBV5-1 | TRBD1 | CASSLRPGGGNQPQHF | TGCGCCAGCAGCTTGAGACCAGGGGGAGGCAATCAGCCCCAGCATTTT
NA | TRBJ2-3 | TRBV5-6 | NA | CASSLYRAADTQYF | TGTGCCAGCAGCTTGTACAGGGCGGCAGATACGCAGTATTTT
few | TRBJ1-2 | TRBV7-2 | NA | CASSLVGANYGYTF | TGTGCCAGCAGCTTAGTGGGGGCCAACTATGGCTACACCTTC
NA | TRBJ1-3 | TRBV5-4 | NA | CASSSAGGSGNTIYF | TGTGCCAGCAGCTCAGCCGGCGGCTCTGGAAACACCATATATTTT
NA | TRBJ2-3 | TRBV27 | NA | CASNYGDTQYF | TGTGCCAGCAATTATGGAGATACGCAGTATTTT
NA | TRBJ1-1 | TRBV6-5 | NA | CASRKGQTEAFF | TGTGCCAGCAGGAAAGGTCAGACTGAAGCTTTCTTT